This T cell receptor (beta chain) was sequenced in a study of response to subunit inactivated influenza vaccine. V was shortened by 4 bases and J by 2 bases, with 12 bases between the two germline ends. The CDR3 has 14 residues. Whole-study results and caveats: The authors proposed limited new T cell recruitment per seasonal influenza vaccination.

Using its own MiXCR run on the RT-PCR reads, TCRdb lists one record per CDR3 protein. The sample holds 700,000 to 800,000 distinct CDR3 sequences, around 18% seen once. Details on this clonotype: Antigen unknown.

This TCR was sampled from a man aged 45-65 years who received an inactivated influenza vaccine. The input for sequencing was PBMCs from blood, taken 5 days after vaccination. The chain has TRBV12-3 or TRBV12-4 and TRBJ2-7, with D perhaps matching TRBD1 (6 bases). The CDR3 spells CASSSRTAPYEQYF. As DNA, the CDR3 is TGTGCCAGCAGTTCCCGGACAGCACCCTACGAGCAGTACTTC.